These 30 T cell receptor beta chains were sequenced from one sample in a study of T cell responses to AZD1222 COVID-19 vaccine (dated by TCRdb to the early 2020s). The intended sense of this specimen's time point label: baseline before first vaccination. Libraries were prepared through the immunoSEQ multiplex PCR assay. Sourced from immuneACCESS, this table was stored by TCRdb with only in-frame sequences that have V and J called. A share of the clones is absent; for the studies checked, an unresolved V gene accounts for under half, and the remainder has no known explanation. The sample table lists approximately 160,000 clones, about 92% of them with a count of one. The ten biggest clones cover approximately 1% of the sample. The starting material was peripheral blood, obtained on day 0 of AZD1222 vaccination. These receptors all stem from an adult in good health.

J is TRBJ1-2 and V is TRBV7-8; no clear D gene. V was clipped by 3 bases and J by 4 bases, with 15 bases between them. The CDR3 has 15 residues. Germline assignment: CDR1 SGHVS and CDR2 FQNEAQ. CDR3 DNA: TGTGCCAGCAGCTTTGATGGGGAGTCGACCTATGGCTACACCTTC. This translates into CASSFDGESTYGYTF. The full variable domain, its missing parts supplied by reference TRBV7-8 and TRBJ1-2, is GAGVSQSPRYKVAKRGQDVALRCDPISGHVSLFWYQQALGQGPEFLTYFQNEAQLDKSGLPSDRFFAERPEGSVSTLKIQRTQQEDSAVYLCASSFDGESTYGYTFGSGTRLTVV.

The chain joins TRBV27 to TRBJ1-2; no definite D call. This CDR3 has 14 residues. V was pared by 3 bases and J by 4 bases, with 12 bases between. CDR1 and CDR2 (germline): MNHEY, SMNVEV (reference sequence). This CDR3 reads CASSFKLGSYGYTF. CDR3 nucleotide sequence: TGTGCCAGCAGTTTTAAGTTAGGTAGCTATGGCTACACCTTC.

This clone was picked up a small number of times. The V and J genes are TRBV18 and TRBJ2-6; D call uncertain. Germline-derived CDR1 and CDR2 are KGHSH and LQKENI. Deletions cut 5 bases from V and 4 bases from J, with 9 bases between. The CDR3 covers 14 residues. CDR3 coding DNA: TGTGCCAGCTCATCCGGTGGAGGGGCCAACGTCCTGACTTTC. It yields the protein CASSSGGGANVLTF.

This clone was detected only once. For the CDR3, the DNA is TGTGCCAGCAGTTGGGGGGGCTACGAGCAGTACTTC. Its protein product is CASSWGGYEQYF. This chain connects TRBV12-3 or TRBV12-4 to TRBJ2-7, with 7 bases matching TRBD2. V was pared by 4 bases and J by 3 bases, with 0 bases of the junction left unmatched. The CDR3 covers 12 residues.

V is TRBV5-1 and J is TRBJ2-5, with D possibly TRBD1 on 7 matching bases. The ends were cut back, 6 bases at V and 4 bases at J, with 16 bases in the middle. CDR3 length: 14 residues. The germline V gene encodes CDR1 SGHRS and CDR2 YFSETQ. DNA of the CDR3: TGCGCCAGCACACAGCAGGGGGGCGGAGAGACCCAGTACTTC. Its protein is CASTQQGGGETQYF.

The CDR3 loop is CASRNRRGGDTEAFF. In DNA form, the CDR3 reads TGTGCCAGCAGGAACCGCAGGGGAGGGGATACTGAAGCTTTCTTT. The V and J genes are TRBV2 and TRBJ1-1; a possible D gene is TRBD1 (6 bases). The length of the CDR3 is 15 residues. Trimming cost V 6 bases and J 5 bases, with 19 bases left between them. CDR1 and CDR2 (germline): SNHLY, FYNNEI.

The chain employs TRBV5-4 and TRBJ2-1, with D possibly being TRBD2 (6 bases). Germline CDR1 reads SGHNT; CDR2 reads YYREEE (reference sequence). The CDR3 is made up of 15 amino acids. Trimming removed 0 bases from V and 3 bases from J, with 10 bases in between. CDR3 DNA: TGTGCCAGCAGCTTGGAGGTAGCGGTCTACAATGAGCAGTTCTTC. Its protein product is CASSLEVAVYNEQFF. The full variable domain, rest sourced from reference TRBV5-4 and TRBJ2-1, is ETGVTQSPTHLIKTRGQQVTLRCSSQSGHNTVSWYQQALGQGPQFIFQYYREEENGRGNFPPRFSGLQFPNYSSELNVNALELDDSALYLCASSLEVAVYNEQFFGPGTRLTVL.

The chain uses TRBV7-9 and TRBJ2-2, with TRBD2 as a possible D gene (5 bases). Trimming took 5 bases from V and 2 from J, leaving 18 bases between them. CDR1 SEHNR and CDR2 FQNEAQ come from the germline V gene (reference sequence). CDR3 length: 17 amino acids. In DNA, the CDR3 is TGTGCCAGCAGCCCCCAAAGAGGGCTGGGCAACACCGGGGAGCTGTTTTTT. Residues: CASSPQRGLGNTGELFF.

This chain uses TRBV19 with TRBJ1-3; perhaps TRBD1 as D (6 bases). The V end was cut by 3 bases, the J end by 6 bases, with 12 bases between. The CDR3 totals 14 residues. Germline loops: CDR1 LNHDA, CDR2 SQIVND (reference sequence). The CDR3 coding sequence is TGTGCCAGTAGTATTGCGGCAGGGGAAAACACCATATATTTT. It is translated as CASSIAAGENTIYF.

The CDR3 region is CASSLSGTGRTEAFF. CDR3 in DNA: TGCGCCAGCAGCCTCTCCGGGACAGGGCGGACTGAAGCTTTCTTT. The chain joins TRBV4-3 to TRBJ1-1; 9 bases agree with TRBD1. V was pared by 4 bases and J by 5 bases, with 8 bases of the junction left unmatched. This CDR3 has 15 residues. CDR1 is LGHNA and CDR2 is YSLEER in the germline V gene.

This rearrangement joins TRBV7-2 to TRBJ2-3, with TRBD2 matching over 8 bases. CDR1 and CDR2 from the germline V gene are SGHTA and FQGNSA. With V trimmed by 2 bases and J by 3 bases, 4 bases remained unmatched. The CDR3 has 15 amino acids. The CDR3 DNA follows: TGTGCCAGCAGCTTACGGGGGGGGGCTACAGATACGCAGTATTTT. Translated, it gives CASSLRGGATDTQYF.

The rearrangement uses TRBV4-1 and TRBJ2-2; 10 bases are shared with TRBD1. The CDR3 consists of 14 residues. Germline trimming cut 6 bases from V and 4 bases from J; bases unmatched to any gene: 2. Germline assignment: CDR1 MGHRA and CDR2 YSYEKL. The CDR3 here is CASRGTGATGELFF. DNA for the CDR3: TGCGCCAGCAGGGGGACAGGGGCCACCGGGGAGCTGTTTTTT.

CDR3 nucleotide sequence: TGTGCCAGCAGCCCCGAAGGGACAGCTAACTATGGCTACACCTTC. Amino acids: CASSPEGTANYGYTF. The V and J genes are TRBV4-2 and TRBJ1-2; 7 positions match TRBD1. J lost 0 bases, V lost 4 bases, and 5 bases had no gene match. The germline V gene encodes CDR1 LGHNA and CDR2 YNFKEQ. This CDR3 spans 15 amino acids.

J is TRBJ2-7 and V is TRBV6-5; the match to TRBD1 covers 8 bases. Trimming removed 3 bases from V and 4 bases from J; junction bases left unmatched: 8. Per germline, CDR1 MNHEY and CDR2 SVGAGI. The length of the CDR3 is 15 residues. CDR3 in DNA: TGTGCCAGCAGTTATTTGGGACAGGCCCCATACGAGCAGTACTTC. Protein product: CASSYLGQAPYEQYF.

V is TRBV3-1 (or the pseudogene TRBV3-2) and J is TRBJ1-1; D is possibly TRBD1 (5 bases). This CDR3 is 14 amino acids long. Germline CDR1 and CDR2: LGHDT and YNNKEL (reference sequence). Trimming removed 1 base at V and 4 bases at J, with 10 bases between. The CDR3 DNA sequence: TGTGCCAGCAGCCAAGGGGGAGGGGCCACTGAAGCTTTCTTT. Translated, it gives CASSQGGGATEAFF.

The chain has TRBV7-2 and TRBJ2-1, with a possible D match to TRBD2 (5 bases). The germline V gene encodes CDR1 SGHTA and CDR2 FQGNSA. This CDR3 has 16 amino acids. The V end was cut by 5 bases, the J end by 4 bases, with 18 bases between. CDR3 in DNA: TGTGCCAGCAGCGTCCGGGCTAGCCAAGTATACAATGAGCAGTTCTTC. This sequence encodes CASSVRASQVYNEQFF.

V is TRBV12-3 or TRBV12-4 and J is TRBJ1-1, with 10 bases lining up with TRBD1. The CDR3 loop spans 13 amino acids. J gave up 9 bases and V 5 bases, and 6 bases lay outside the gene matches. CDR3 sequence reads: CASSTRDRGKAFF. For the CDR3, the DNA is TGTGCCAGCAGTACCCGGGACAGGGGAAAAGCTTTCTTT.

The chain uses TRBV30 and TRBJ1-2; 8 bases fit TRBD1. The CDR3 runs 15 residues. From germline, CDR1 is GTSNPN and CDR2 SVGIG (reference sequence). With 0 bases clipped from V and 6 bases from J, the junction kept 9 bases outside the gene matches. CDR3 amino acids: CAWSVKRTGFHGYTF. DNA of the CDR3: TGTGCCTGGAGTGTCAAACGGACAGGGTTTCATGGCTACACCTTC.

The chain carries TRBV10-3 and TRBJ1-4; the D gene is possibly TRBD1 (5 bases). Looked up from germline, CDR1 is ENHRY and CDR2 is SYGVKD. The V and J ends lost 3 bases and 7 bases respectively, with 12 bases between them. This CDR3 is 14 amino acids long. For the CDR3, the DNA is TGTGCCATCAGTGACAGGGTGGAGGGTGAAAAACTGTTTTTT. Protein product: CAISDRVEGEKLFF.

This clone was observed once. The chain links TRBV19 to TRBJ1-2, with TRBD1 matching 9 bases. Germline loops: CDR1 LNHDA, CDR2 SQIVND (reference sequence). CDR3 length equals 13 residues. V lost 3 bases to trimming and J lost 7 bases; unmatched junction nucleotides: 3. The CDR3 nucleotides are TGTGCCAGTAGTATCCCGACAGGGGGTGGCTACACCTTC. It translates to CASSIPTGGGYTF.

The chain joins TRBV18 to TRBJ1-5, with D perhaps TRBD1 (5 bases). The CDR3 totals 13 residues. V was clipped by 3 bases and J by 9 bases, with 12 bases between them. CDR1 KGHSH and CDR2 LQKENI come from the germline V gene. CDR3 nucleotides: TGTGCCAGCTCACCGGAGGGGCATGGGCCCCAGCATTTT. It translates to CASSPEGHGPQHF.

Concerning this clone: At the DNA level, this CDR3 is encoded by other sequences in the same sample as well. The chain couples TRBV7-3 to TRBJ2-3, with 8 bases aligning to TRBD1. Germline V gene data show CDR1 as SGHTA and CDR2 as FQGTGA. V was pared by 5 bases and J by 2 bases, with 6 bases of the junction left unmatched. There are 15 residues in the CDR3. CDR3 in DNA: TGTGCCAGCAGCCCCGGACAGGGTAACACAGATACGCAGTATTTT. It is translated as CASSPGQGNTDTQYF.

V is TRBV20-1 and J is TRBJ2-1, with D possibly being TRBD1 or TRBD2 (5 bases each). The V end was cut by 6 bases, the J end by 9 bases, with 9 bases between. Looked up from germline, CDR1 is DFQATT and CDR2 is SNEGSKA (reference sequence). This CDR3 is 10 amino acids long. CDR3 DNA: TGCAGTGCGGGGGTAGGTGAGCAGTTCTTC. Amino acid sequence: CSAGVGEQFF.

This chain links TRBV7-7 with TRBJ2-1; 12 bases map to TRBD2. Germline V gene data show CDR1 as SSHAT and CDR2 as FNYEAQ (reference sequence). The CDR3 extends over 15 amino acids. V lost 6 bases, J lost 2 bases, and 2 bases stayed unmatched. The CDR3 loop reads CASSRLAGAYNEQFF. The CDR3 nucleotides read TGTGCCAGCAGTCGACTAGCGGGGGCCTACAATGAGCAGTTCTTC.

The rearrangement uses TRBV6-6 and TRBJ1-2; no definite D call. Per the germline V gene, CDR1 is MNHNY and CDR2 is SVGAGI (reference sequence). Trimming stripped 0 bases from V and 7 bases from J, with 12 bases between. This CDR3 comprises 14 residues. Here the CDR3 reads CASSYSEGSTGYTF. In DNA form, the CDR3 reads TGTGCCAGCAGTTACTCGGAAGGCTCAACTGGCTACACCTTC.

The chain combines TRBV10-3 with TRBJ1-2, with D perhaps matching TRBD1 (5 bases). CDR3 length equals 14 residues. The germline V and J ends were trimmed by 6 bases and 5 bases, with 16 bases remaining between them. Germline loops: CDR1 ENHRY, CDR2 SYGVKD. The CDR3, as DNA: TGTGCCATCAGCCGGGACCGGTCGGGATATGGCTACACCTTC. This sequence encodes CAISRDRSGYGYTF.

This chain joins TRBV19 and TRBJ1-5; D remains ambiguous. V shed 0 bases and J shed 7 bases, with 13 bases lying between them. This CDR3 region has 15 residues. Germline CDR1 is LNHDA and CDR2 is SQIVND (reference sequence). Here the CDR3 DNA reads TGTGCCAGTAGTATAGAGTTAGTAGGACCCCAGCCCCAGCATTTT. Its protein product is CASSIELVGPQPQHF.

This chain connects TRBV30 to TRBJ1-5, with D possibly being TRBD1 (5 bases). Germline CDR1 reads GTSNPN; CDR2 reads SVGIG (reference sequence). The CDR3 contains 14 residues. The V gene lost 0 bases and the J gene lost 5 bases, with 11 bases spanning the gap. CDR3 sequence reads: CAWSVSGSYQPQHF. The CDR3 DNA reads as TGTGCCTGGAGTGTATCAGGGAGCTATCAGCCCCAGCATTTT.

This clone was seen once. This sequence joins TRBV7-9 and TRBJ1-2; 7 nucleotides match TRBD1. Germline CDR1 is SEHNR and CDR2 is FQNEAQ (reference sequence). Unmatched junction bases numbered 18, after V lost 6 bases and J lost 11 bases. The CDR3 is 15 residues long. The CDR3 protein is CASRPPFRTGPGYTF. Here the CDR3 DNA reads TGTGCCAGCAGGCCCCCGTTCCGGACAGGCCCTGGGTACACCTTC.

The gene calls are TRBV15 and TRBJ1-4; D remains ambiguous. Germline values: CDR1 LNHNV, CDR2 YYDKDF (reference sequence). V was shortened by 5 bases and J by 10 bases, with 26 bases between the two germline ends. The CDR3 has 17 amino acids. The DNA for the CDR3 is TGTGCCACCAGCGAGACCCTTCTCAGCGCGTTATCAGTAAAACTGTTTTTT. It is translated as CATSETLLSALSVKLFF.